This T cell receptor beta chain came from a study of T cell responses to AZD1222 COVID-19 vaccine. Study results and limitations: The repertoires were collected only after the peak T cell response. Donor demographics were predominantly white British with a female majority; clonal diversity may be underestimated. Distributed over spike, vaccine-associated CD4 TCRs predominated at 160-218 and 743-854.

The CDR3 extends over 17 amino acids. This clone has a single count. Its target is not known. TCRdb's copy holds only in-frame clones and misses some; the assay was immunoSEQ multiplex PCR. Of fewer than 150,000 clones in the sample, around 84% are singletons; the top ten hold roughly 18%. The sample consisted of peripheral blood, taken 28 days after the second AZD1222 dose. The gene calls are TRBV21-1 and TRBJ1-2; the table's D gene call, TRBD1, was not cross checked with the DNA. TRBV21-1 is termed a pseudogene. This clonotype was obtained from an adult who received the AZD1222 COVID-19 vaccine. The CDR3 coding sequence is TGTGCCAGCAGCGAATGTATTTCAGGTCTTCCTAACTATGGCTACACCTTC. Amino acids: CASSECISGLPNYGYTF.